What follows are 8 T cell receptor beta chains derived from one specimen sequenced in a study of blood T cell repertoires in COVID-19. The data were produced by immunoSEQ multiplex PCR, yet TCRdb's version contains in-frame clones alone and is incomplete. Of fewer than 350,000 clones listed, around 88% are singletons. Sequenced material: peripheral blood. These receptor sequences come from a man aged 35-49 years with acute or convalescent COVID-19.

The rearrangement links TRBV4-1 to TRBJ2-5, with 7 bases fitting TRBD1. With V trimmed by 4 bases and J by 3 bases, 5 bases remained unmatched. The CDR3 contains 14 residues. From germline, CDR1 is MGHRA and CDR2 YSYEKL. The CDR3 here is CASSPGTVEETQYF. CDR3 coding DNA: TGCGCCAGCAGCCCGGGGACAGTGGAAGAGACCCAGTACTTC.

This clone was counted between two and nine times. The chain has TRBV4-2 and TRBJ1-5; 7 bases map to TRBD1. Trimming cost V 0 bases and J 5 bases; bases outside gene matches: 7. Germline CDR1 reads LGHNA; CDR2 reads YNFKEQ. The CDR3 extends over 16 amino acids. The CDR3 bases are TGTGCCAGCAGCCAAGAGACAGGGAGGTGGGATCAGCCCCAGCATTTT. It encodes CASSQETGRWDQPQHF.

This sequence joins TRBV12-3 or TRBV12-4 and TRBJ1-2, with 9 bases matching TRBD1. The J segment lost 7 bases and the V segment lost 4 bases, leaving 4 bases of the junction unmatched. The CDR3 runs 13 residues. CDR3 protein: CASSWGQGAGYTF. CDR3 in DNA: TGTGCCAGCAGTTGGGGACAGGGAGCTGGCTACACCTTC.

V is TRBV11-2 and J is TRBJ1-6, with 8 positions matching TRBD1. Trimming took 5 bases from V and 15 from J; bases not matched to a gene: 9. In germline, CDR1 is SGHAT, CDR2 FQNNGV. The CDR3 length is 13 residues. CDR3 amino acids: CASSPLRTGNLHF. The CDR3 DNA is TGTGCCAGCAGCCCACTTAGGACAGGGAACCTCCACTTT.

V and J are TRBV3-1 (or the pseudogene TRBV3-2) and TRBJ1-2, with 9 bases aligning to TRBD1. Losses at the gene ends were 4 bases for V and 6 bases for J; bases not matched to a gene: 12. This CDR3 is 16 amino acids long. Germline V CDR1 and CDR2: LGHDT, YNNKEL (reference sequence). The CDR3 region is CASSLNSYRGRDGYTF. Written as DNA, the CDR3 is TGTGCCAGCAGCCTGAATTCCTACAGGGGGCGCGATGGCTACACCTTC.

This clone was detected only once. The rearrangement links TRBV28 to TRBJ1-1, with a tentative D call TRBD1 (5 bases). Trimming removed 2 bases from V and 8 bases from J, with 18 bases in between. This CDR3 has 15 amino acids. The germline gives CDR1 MDHEN, CDR2 SYDVKM. CDR3 residues: CASSLIIGREGEAFF. The CDR3 DNA follows: TGTGCCAGCAGTTTAATCATCGGCAGGGAGGGAGAAGCTTTCTTT. The whole variable domain, remainder taken from reference TRBV28 and TRBJ1-1, is DVKVTQSSRYLVKRTGEKVFLECVQDMDHENMFWYRQDPGLGLRLIYFSYDVKMKEKGDIPEGYSVSREKKERFSLILESASTNQTSMYLCASSLIIGREGEAFFGQGTRLTVV.

The chain carries TRBV25-1 and TRBJ1-2, with D possibly TRBD1 on 5 matching bases. CDR1 MGHDK and CDR2 SYGVNS come from the germline V gene. The length of the CDR3 is 13 residues. Trimming removed 6 bases from V and 2 bases from J, with 10 bases in between. The CDR3: CASRRPGNYGYTF. CDR3 coding DNA: TGTGCCAGCAGGAGGCCAGGGAACTATGGCTACACCTTC.

The chain has TRBV18 and TRBJ1-2; the D is unclear. The CDR3 length is 12 residues. The germline CDR1 and CDR2 sequences are KGHSH and LQKENI. The V gene lost 2 bases and the J gene lost 8 bases, with 9 bases spanning the gap. CDR3 coding DNA: TGTGCCAGCTCACCAATGGAGGCGGGCTACACCTTC. Amino acid sequence: CASSPMEAGYTF.